The clone carrying this T cell receptor beta chain was observed a single time. The data were obtained in a study of shared T cell receptors in the human thymus. TCRdb's table, derived via immunoSEQ multiplex PCR, lists solely in-frame clones and lacks some. Among roughly 560,000 clones listed, 78% were seen once. This CDR3 comprises 16 residues. Germline values: CDR1 MDHEN, CDR2 SYDVKM. The germline V and J ends were trimmed by 3 bases and 8 bases, with 19 bases remaining between them. In addition, the sample was reused for a study of human thymus T cells.

Sequencing input: thymocytes. This sequence joins TRBV28 and TRBJ2-2; possible D gene TRBD1, 5 bases. The clonotype was recovered from a boy in the first two years of life with a congenital heart defect. The CDR3: CASSLGQPIQAGELFF. CDR3 nucleotides: TGTGCCAGCAGTTTGGGTCAGCCCATACAGGCGGGGGAGCTGTTTTTT.